This T cell receptor beta chain was recovered during a study of CD4+ T cells in melanoma (dated by TCRdb to about 2022). In terms of the full investigation: The study investigated neoantigen-specific CD4+ T cells in human melanoma. Overall results and qualifications from the work: According to the report, neoantigen-specific CD4+ T cells in melanoma displayed diverse differentiation states. Neoantigen-specific CD4+ T cells were reported to be correlated with the function of CD8+ T cells, macrophages and B cells.

The donors were melanoma patients. Library construction relied on the immunoSEQ multiplex PCR assay. The table comes from immuneACCESS by way of TCRdb, which keeps in-frame sequences with V and J called. Part of the clones is missing from these tables; in studies checked, under half for an unresolved V gene and the rest for unknown reasons. A total of roughly 9,200 clones appear in this sample, 70% to 80% of them only once. The ten largest make up 16% of the sample. From the cysteine through the phenylalanine, the CDR3 covers 12 amino acids. The read is trimmed to its CDR3 DNA, 36 bases read in frame from base 1. CDR1 and CDR2 were assigned from the germline V gene as SNHLY and FYNNEI. The junction carries 15 bases between V and J, which are trimmed by 8 bases and 7 bases respectively. On this clone itself: Its antigen target is currently unknown. No quality values exist for individual bases; no much larger clone is one base distant.

Material for sequencing was cells from a culture (not recorded whether cultured in vitro). The chain is encoded by TRBV2 joined to TRBJ2-7; 5 matching bases give a weak D call of TRBD1. The receptor comes from a human donor with melanoma. The CDR3 reads as follows: CASLDTTREQYF. The nucleotide sequence is TGTGCCAGCTTGGACACTACGAGGGAGCAGTACTTC.